A single sample is the source of the 30 T cell receptor beta chains below, sequenced in a study of T-cell reconstitution after alpha-beta-depleted transplantation in children. TCRbeta library preparation incorporated unique molecular identifiers. Each CDR3 protein is one row after TCRdb ran MiXCR on the PCR reads. The sample consists of approximately 150,000 distinct CDR3 sequences, about 9% of them appearing once. The input for sequencing was PBMCs, mostly from graft donor cells, taken 180 days after TCRalphabeta/CD19-depleted stem cell transplant. These receptors were taken from a female patient aged 2-9 years who had a stem cell transplant for congenital amegakaryocytic thrombocytopenia, so the T cells may come from the graft donor.

V and J are TRBV7-9 and TRBJ2-5, with no clear D. Germline assignment: CDR1 SEHNR and CDR2 FQNEAQ (reference sequence). The CDR3 totals 16 residues. Between the trimmed V and J ends, which lost 0 bases and 1 base, there was a span of 12 bases. CDR3 sequence: CASSLAFFLSQETQYF. The CDR3 nucleotides read TGTGCCAGCAGCTTAGCGTTTTTTTTGAGCCAAGAGACCCAGTACTTC.

The gene calls are TRBV5-1 and TRBJ2-5; D is possibly TRBD1 (5 bases). The V end lost 0 bases, the J end lost 6 bases, and 15 bases lay between the germline ends. The CDR3 is 15 residues long. Looked up from germline, CDR1 is SGHRS and CDR2 is YFSETQ. CDR3 sequence (DNA): TGCGCCAGCAGCTTGGTTGCGGCAGGGTGGAAGACCCAGTACTTC. Protein: CASSLVAAGWKTQYF.

This clonotype has a count of ten or more. The chain joins TRBV6-1 to TRBJ2-5; no clear D. The CDR3 is made up of 15 amino acids. CDR1 is MNHNS, CDR2 SASEGT, per germline. Trimming took 6 bases from V and 1 from J, leaving 15 bases between them. Here the CDR3 reads CASRQTPQPQETQYF. The CDR3, as DNA: TGTGCCAGCAGACAAACCCCTCAGCCCCAAGAGACCCAGTACTTC.

Remarks on this clonotype: A much bigger clone sits one base away, suggesting this may be a read error. CDR3 DNA: TGTGCCAGCATCTTAGAAGCTATGAACACTGAAGCTTTCTTT. Protein product: CASILEAMNTEAFF. This chain joins TRBV7-2 and TRBJ1-1; D is unclear. CDR3 size: 14 residues. Germline CDR1 SGHTA, CDR2 FQGNSA.

Remarks on this clonotype: Being one base from a much bigger clone, this may be a read error. V is TRBV28 and J is TRBJ2-7; the D gene is possibly TRBD2 (6 bases). This CDR3 has 18 amino acids. V lost 2 bases and J lost 3, with 23 bases in between. In germline, CDR1 is MDHEN, CDR2 SYDVKM. CDR3 sequence: CASSLAPGRWRANYEQYF. In nucleotides, the CDR3 is TGTGCCAGCAGTTTAGCGCCAGGACGATGGAGGGCGAACTACGAGCAGTACTTC.

As for this clonotype: This may be a read error: a much more frequent sequence differs by one nucleotide. The chain recombines TRBV5-4 with TRBJ2-2; TRBD2 matches at 13 bases. The CDR3 has 15 residues. The germline V gene has CDR1 SGHNT and CDR2 YYREEE (reference sequence). V dropped 7 bases and J dropped 9; count of bases not matched to a gene: 9. The CDR3 sequence: CASRGTSGGAWELFF. CDR3 nucleotide sequence: TGTGCCAGCCGCGGAACTAGCGGGGGGGCCTGGGAGCTGTTTTTT.

The sample holds many counts of this clonotype. The chain couples TRBV18 to TRBJ1-3; a possible D gene is TRBD1 (6 bases). The CDR3 loop spans 15 amino acids. V was pared by 1 base and J by 1 base, with 8 bases between. Germline CDR1 and CDR2: KGHSH and LQKENI. The CDR3: CASSPLTGSGNTIYF. The CDR3 DNA reads as TGTGCCAGCTCACCACTGACAGGTTCTGGAAACACCATATATTTT.

This clonotype was recorded a few times. The chain employs TRBV28 and TRBJ2-4; no reliable D call. Germline-derived CDR1 and CDR2 are MDHEN and SYDVKM. The CDR3 is 20 amino acids. The ends were cut back, 1 base at V and 0 bases at J, with 22 bases in the middle. The CDR3 loop is CASSLSLPSGSKLAKNIQYF. The CDR3 DNA is TGTGCCAGCAGTTTATCCCTTCCTTCGGGCAGCAAGTTAGCCAAAAACATTCAGTACTTC.

This clonotype was picked up many times. The CDR3 DNA follows: TGTGCCAGCTCACCTGGCTTTCTAGCGGGAGGCGATACGCAGTATTTT. Translating gives CASSPGFLAGGDTQYF. The V call is TRBV18, the J call TRBJ2-3, with 11 nucleotides matching TRBD2. This CDR3 is built from 16 residues. J was trimmed by 6 bases and V by 3 bases; bases with no gene match: 8. Germline-derived CDR1 and CDR2 are KGHSH and LQKENI. Full variable domain (outside the CDR3, taken from reference TRBV18 and TRBJ2-3): NAGVMQNPRHLVRRRGQEARLRCSPMKGHSHVYWYRQLPEEGLKFMVYLQKENIIDESGMPKERFSAEFPKEGPSILRIQQVVRGDSAAYFCASSPGFLAGGDTQYFGPGTRLTVL.

The chain has TRBV7-8 and TRBJ2-7; D gene uncertain. V lost 5 bases and J 2 bases, leaving 16 bases between the germline ends. The CDR3 is 15 amino acids. Germline CDR1 is SGHVS and CDR2 is FQNEAQ. This chain's CDR3 is CASSPRRSGPYEQYF. As DNA, the CDR3 is TGTGCCAGCAGCCCTAGGCGGAGTGGGCCCTACGAGCAGTACTTC.

This chain uses TRBV28 with TRBJ2-1, with a tentative D call TRBD2 (6 bases). V was pared by 3 bases and J by 7 bases, with 16 bases between. CDR3 length: 15 residues. The germline CDR1 and CDR2 sequences are MDHEN and SYDVKM. The CDR3 protein is CASSLLPGEKNEQFF. In DNA form, the CDR3 reads TGTGCCAGCAGTTTGTTACCGGGAGAAAAAAATGAGCAGTTCTTC.

This clonotype occurred many times. The chain links TRBV12-3 or TRBV12-4 to TRBJ1-3; D possibly corresponds to TRBD1 (6 bases). V was trimmed by 6 bases and J by 0 bases, leaving 12 bases between them. The CDR3 is 15 residues long. The CDR3 sequence: CASRTGQPSGNTIYF. Here the CDR3 DNA reads TGTGCCAGCAGAACCGGACAGCCCTCTGGAAACACCATATATTTT.

This clonotype appeared many times. The V and J genes are TRBV9 and TRBJ1-5; possibly TRBD1 for D (5 bases). The ends were cut back, 3 bases at V and 6 bases at J, with 16 bases in the middle. The germline V gene has CDR1 SGDLS and CDR2 YYNGEE. The CDR3 totals 15 residues. CDR3 amino acids: CASSDGHRDLQPQHF. CDR3 nucleotide sequence: TGTGCCAGCAGCGACGGACACAGAGACCTTCAGCCCCAGCATTTT.

V gene TRBV7-9 combines with J gene TRBJ2-1, with 7 positions matching TRBD2. Unmatched junction bases numbered 7, after V lost 11 bases and J lost 12 bases. The CDR3 is made up of 10 amino acids. Germline lookup yields CDR1 SEHNR and CDR2 FQNEAQ (reference sequence). Written as DNA, the CDR3 is TGTGCCTTGGCGGGAGTGGCGCAGTTCTTC. Amino acid sequence: CALAGVAQFF.

A few counts support this clonotype. The chain links TRBV29-1 to TRBJ2-3; TRBD2 is a possible D gene (5 bases). The CDR3 runs 12 residues. Germline lookup yields CDR1 SQVTM and CDR2 ANQGSEA. V was trimmed by 4 bases and J by 4 bases, leaving 9 bases between them. The CDR3 nucleotides read TGCAGCGTTGTCGAGGGAGCAGATACGCAGTATTTT. Translated, it gives CSVVEGADTQYF.

The table lists this clonotype with a few counts. The chain recombines TRBV5-1 with TRBJ2-5, with D perhaps TRBD1 (5 bases). The CDR3 runs to 15 residues. V was shortened by 0 bases and J by 4 bases, with 13 bases between the two germline ends. Germline lookup yields CDR1 SGHRS and CDR2 YFSETQ. The CDR3 is CASSLEGLRAETQYF. CDR3 coding DNA: TGCGCCAGCAGCTTGGAGGGGCTAAGGGCAGAGACCCAGTACTTC.

This clonotype was seen many times. The rearrangement uses TRBV7-6 and TRBJ2-1, with TRBD2 matching 15 bases. The CDR3 spans 17 residues. CDR1 is SGHVS and CDR2 is FNYEAQ in the germline V gene. Trimming took 4 bases from V and 7 from J; bases not matched to a gene: 8. CDR3 residues: CASSSLGLAGGLNEQFF. For the CDR3, the DNA is TGTGCCAGCAGCTCCCTAGGACTAGCGGGGGGGCTTAATGAGCAGTTCTTC.

The rearrangement joins TRBV28 to TRBJ2-1; possibly TRBD1 for D (7 bases). V gave up 4 bases and J gave up 5 bases, with 12 bases separating them. Per the germline V gene, CDR1 is MDHEN and CDR2 is SYDVKM. This CDR3 comprises 14 residues. CDR3 sequence (DNA): TGTGCCAGCAGTTATGGCGGGACAGACAATGAGCAGTTCTTC. Protein: CASSYGGTDNEQFF.

There are many counts of this clonotype. The chain combines TRBV29-1 with TRBJ2-2, with 9 bases matching TRBD2. The germline gives CDR1 SQVTM, CDR2 ANQGSEA. The CDR3 runs 14 residues. Germline trimming cut 6 bases from V and 1 base from J; bases unmatched to any gene: 3. The CDR3 reads CSVRLAVNTGELFF. CDR3 DNA: TGCAGCGTGAGACTAGCGGTGAACACCGGGGAGCTGTTTTTT.

A word on this clonotype: Germline and junction disagree at one end, which may indicate a read error. The V and J genes are TRBV5-6 and TRBJ1-1; tentatively, D is TRBD1 (6 bases). CDR1 and CDR2 from the germline V gene are SGHDT and YYEEEE. This CDR3 contains 12 residues. CDR3 sequence (DNA): TGTGCCAGCAGCTTGGCCCAGACAGGCCAGAGATTT. Amino acids: CASSLAQTGQRF.

The sample holds a few counts of this clonotype. This chain connects TRBV20-1 to TRBJ2-7; D gene unclear. Germline CDR1 and CDR2: DFQATT and SNEGSKA (reference sequence). Between the trimmed V and J ends, which lost 3 bases and 4 bases, there was a span of 16 bases. The CDR3 extends over 14 amino acids. The CDR3 spells CSARKSHNRYEQYF. The CDR3 bases are TGCAGTGCTAGGAAAAGCCATAACCGATACGAGCAGTACTTC.

This clonotype was detected ten times or more. The V gene is TRBV2, the J gene TRBJ2-5; D may be TRBD2 (6 bases). V dropped 2 bases and J dropped 5 bases, with 12 bases sitting between them. Germline V gene data show CDR1 as SNHLY and CDR2 as FYNNEI. The CDR3 is 14 residues long. The CDR3 loop is CASSEWGLAETQYF. Written as DNA, the CDR3 is TGTGCCAGCAGTGAATGGGGACTTGCGGAGACCCAGTACTTC.

The sample holds many counts of this clonotype. This chain joins TRBV29-1 and TRBJ2-7, with D possibly matching TRBD1 (6 bases). The CDR3 covers 13 residues. In germline, CDR1 is SQVTM, CDR2 ANQGSEA. The V gene lost 2 bases and the J gene lost 3 bases, with 11 bases spanning the gap. Here the CDR3 DNA reads TGCAGCGTTGAATCCGGCAGGGGCTACGAGCAGTACTTC. Amino acids: CSVESGRGYEQYF.

Details on this clonotype: This sequence may be a read error, since a much larger clone differs from it by one base. The chain carries TRBV20-1 and TRBJ2-6; D uncertain. The V end was cut by 4 bases, the J end by 4 bases, with 11 bases between. The length of the CDR3 is 14 residues. Per the germline V gene, CDR1 is DFQATT and CDR2 is SNEGSKA (reference sequence). The CDR3 spells CSANWGAGANVLTF. CDR3 sequence (DNA): TGCAGTGCTAACTGGGGTGCCGGGGCCAACGTCCTGACTTTC.

This clonotype was seen at least ten times. CDR3 amino acids: CASSPLRQGFTDTQYF. Written as DNA, the CDR3 is TGTGCCAGCAGCCCTCTGAGACAGGGGTTCACAGATACGCAGTATTTT. V usage is TRBV6-1 and J usage is TRBJ2-3; 8 nucleotides line up with TRBD1. The CDR3 length is 16 residues. CDR1 is MNHNS, CDR2 SASEGT, per germline. Trimming took 6 bases from V and 2 from J; bases not matched to a gene: 10.

The V and J genes are TRBV20-1 and TRBJ2-4; D perhaps matches TRBD2 (5 bases). The V gene lost 3 bases and the J gene lost 7 bases, with 13 bases spanning the gap. The CDR3 contains 13 residues. The V gene's germline CDR1 is DFQATT and CDR2 SNEGSKA (reference sequence). The CDR3 loop reads CSASHGKSNIQYF. The DNA of the CDR3 is TGCAGTGCTAGTCACGGGAAGTCGAACATTCAGTACTTC.

Here the CDR3 reads CASSFVGNYGYTF. The CDR3 DNA reads TGTGCCAGCAGTTTTGTGGGGAACTATGGCTACACCTTC. The chain joins TRBV12-3 or TRBV12-4 to TRBJ1-2, with D unclear. V lost 3 bases, J lost 2 bases, and 7 bases lay in between. CDR3 length equals 13 residues.

Note on this clonotype: With a much larger clone just one base away, this may be a read error. This rearrangement joins TRBV21-1 to TRBJ2-1. TRBV21-1 is tagged as a pseudogene. This CDR3 has 11 residues. CDR3: CASSKDNEQFF. Written as DNA, the CDR3 is TGTGCCAGCAGCAAGGACAATGAGCAGTTCTTC.

This chain connects TRBV7-8 to TRBJ2-7, with D perhaps TRBD2 (5 bases). The CDR3 consists of 13 residues. Germline CDR1 reads SGHVS; CDR2 reads FQNEAQ. Trimming took 3 bases from V and 7 from J, leaving 13 bases between them. The CDR3 coding sequence is TGTGCCAGCAGCTTGGTCGGCGGGTATGAGCAGTACTTC. The encoded protein is CASSLVGGYEQYF.

The CDR3 nucleotides read TGTGCCAGCCTCATGGGGCCCCCTAACCTTGGCTACACCTTC. Translation: CASLMGPPNLGYTF. This chain uses TRBV27 with TRBJ1-2; tentatively, D is TRBD1 (5 bases). The CDR3 extends over 14 amino acids. Looked up from germline, CDR1 is MNHEY and CDR2 is SMNVEV (reference sequence). Trimming removed 8 bases from V and 7 bases from J, with 20 bases in between.